These 16 T cell receptor beta chains came from one sample sequenced in a study of control samples from healthy donors and cancer patients. Generated by immunoSEQ multiplex PCR, the TCRdb table keeps only in-frame clones and is missing some. Of roughly 160,000 clones in the sample, 95% to 96% are singletons; the top ten hold 1%. The sequenced sample consisted of blood. These receptors all come from a woman aged 25 to 39 in good health.

This clone has a single count. The J gene is TRBJ2-2, the V gene TRBV28; perhaps TRBD1 as D (5 bases). The germline gives CDR1 MDHEN, CDR2 SYDVKM. The V gene lost 3 bases and the J gene lost 10 bases, with 9 bases spanning the gap. CDR3 length: 12 residues. DNA of the CDR3: TGTGCCAGCAGTTTTGGGGCCGAGGAGCTGTTTTTT. This gives the protein CASSFGAEELFF.

This chain uses TRBV27 with TRBJ2-1, with 7 bases fitting TRBD1. The ends lost 5 bases at V and 0 bases at J; junction bases unmatched: 4. This CDR3 is 15 amino acids long. Germline values: CDR1 MNHEY, CDR2 SMNVEV (reference sequence). CDR3 sequence: CASSPRQGSYNEQFF. CDR3 nucleotides: TGTGCCAGCAGTCCTCGACAGGGCTCCTACAATGAGCAGTTCTTC.

The chain has TRBV6-6 and TRBJ2-2, with 8 positions matching TRBD2. Unmatched junction bases numbered 4, after V lost 4 bases and J lost 3 bases. In germline, CDR1 is MNHNY, CDR2 SVGAGI (reference sequence). The CDR3 spans 15 residues. The CDR3 DNA is TGTGCCAGCAGTTCGACGGGGGGGTACACCGGGGAGCTGTTTTTT. This translates into CASSSTGGYTGELFF.

The chain uses TRBV28 and TRBJ2-3; 8 bases align to TRBD1. After removal of 5 bases from V and 3 bases from J, the junction contained 13 bases not matched to a gene. CDR1 is MDHEN, CDR2 SYDVKM, per germline. This CDR3 is built from 17 residues. CDR3 coding DNA: TGTGCCAGCAGTACGTGGGACAGGCCCACTAGTACAGATACGCAGTATTTT. Amino acids: CASSTWDRPTSTDTQYF.

The rearrangement uses TRBV29-1 and TRBJ1-1, with D hard to call. This CDR3 spans 11 amino acids. The germline V gene encodes CDR1 SQVTM and CDR2 ANQGSEA. With 7 bases removed from V and 7 bases from J, the gap between germline ends came to 13 bases. CDR3 protein: CSAVVGSEAFF. Here the CDR3 DNA reads TGCAGCGCCGTAGTAGGGAGTGAAGCTTTCTTT.

The CDR3 nucleotides are TGTGCCAGCAGCCTGAAACGGGCGGGAGGAGGCCAAGAGACCCAGTACTTC. This codes for CASSLKRAGGGQETQYF. J is TRBJ2-5 and V is TRBV5-4, with TRBD2 matching over 8 bases. J lost 1 base, V lost 4 bases, and 12 bases had no gene match. This CDR3 contains 17 residues. The V gene's germline CDR1 is SGHNT and CDR2 YYREEE (reference sequence).

V gene TRBV6-1 combines with J gene TRBJ2-3; 9 nucleotides match TRBD2. The trim removed 3 bases at V and 3 bases at J, leaving 4 bases unmatched. This CDR3 is 15 amino acids long. Germline-derived CDR1 and CDR2 are MNHNS and SASEGT. CDR3 bases: TGTGCCAGCAGTGAGCTTAGCGGGGGTACAGATACGCAGTATTTT. Its translation: CASSELSGGTDTQYF.

The chain recombines TRBV5-8 with TRBJ1-5; D possibly corresponds to TRBD1 (5 bases). The CDR3 sequence is 18 residues long. Germline assignment: CDR1 SGHTS and CDR2 YDEGEE. The V end was cut by 2 bases, the J end by 0 bases, with 18 bases between. CDR3: CASSFWGVSSYSNQPQHF. DNA for the CDR3: TGTGCCAGCAGCTTTTGGGGGGTGTCATCTTATAGCAATCAGCCCCAGCATTTT.

J is TRBJ2-3 and V is TRBV29-1; D is ambiguous. The CDR3 has 12 amino acids. The V gene's germline CDR1 is SQVTM and CDR2 ANQGSEA. The ends were cut back, 4 bases at V and 6 bases at J, with 11 bases in the middle. The CDR3 loop is CSVVRGPDTQYF. CDR3 bases: TGCAGCGTTGTCCGCGGCCCTGATACGCAGTATTTT.

The chain uses TRBV3-1 (or the pseudogene TRBV3-2) and TRBJ2-7; 11 nucleotides line up with TRBD1. There are 16 residues in the CDR3. V shed 1 base and J 3 bases; nucleotides not matched to a gene: 5. Germline CDR1 is LGHDT and CDR2 is YNNKEL (reference sequence). CDR3 sequence: CASSQVRDRGDYEQYF. DNA of the CDR3: TGTGCCAGCAGCCAAGTGCGGGACAGGGGGGACTACGAGCAGTACTTC.

The chain recombines TRBV28 with TRBJ2-5, with 10 bases identical to TRBD2. The CDR3 has 17 residues. Germline V gene lookup returns CDR1 MDHEN and CDR2 SYDVKM. Unmatched junction bases numbered 12, after V lost 6 bases and J lost 2 bases. For the CDR3, the DNA is TGTGCCAGCAGCTCCCCCCGAGGTAGCGGGAGGCAAGAGACCCAGTACTTC. This gives the protein CASSSPRGSGRQETQYF.

The J gene is TRBJ2-7, the V gene TRBV10-2, with TRBD1 matching 11 bases. This CDR3 spans 15 amino acids. The V and J ends lost 4 bases and 2 bases, in that order; junction bases with no gene match: 4. Looked up from germline, CDR1 is WSHSY and CDR2 is SAAADI. The CDR3: CASSVGQGVTYEQYF. The CDR3 DNA reads as TGCGCCAGCAGTGTGGGACAGGGGGTCACCTACGAGCAGTACTTC.

The rearrangement uses TRBV5-6 and TRBJ2-5; 11 bases are shared with TRBD2. This CDR3 region has 16 residues. Germline V gives CDR1 SGHDT, CDR2 YYEEEE. Trimming took 0 bases from V and 5 from J; bases not matched to a gene: 6. As DNA, the CDR3 is TGTGCCAGCAGCTTGGTACTAGCGGGGGCGACGGAGACCCAGTACTTC. This sequence encodes CASSLVLAGATETQYF.

The chain is built from TRBV7-3 and TRBJ2-3; unclear D gene. Trimming removed 2 bases at V and 4 bases at J, with 7 bases between. Germline V CDR1 and CDR2: SGHTA, FQGTGA. The CDR3 is 13 residues long. The CDR3 coding sequence is TGTGCCAGCAGCTTAGGGATACCAGATACGCAGTATTTT. This sequence encodes CASSLGIPDTQYF.

The count of this clone is one. The chain couples TRBV11-2 to TRBJ1-1; D is undetermined. CDR1 and CDR2 from the germline V gene are SGHAT and FQNNGV. There are 14 residues in the CDR3. Trimming took off 6 bases at V and 0 bases at J, with 11 bases between the two ends. The CDR3 DNA follows: TGTGCCAGCAGACCATCGGGTGTGAACACTGAAGCTTTCTTT. It is translated as CASRPSGVNTEAFF.

V usage is TRBV12-3 or TRBV12-4 and J usage is TRBJ2-5; no clear D gene. The CDR3 is 11 residues long. V gave up 4 bases and J gave up 7 bases, with 7 bases separating them. DNA of the CDR3: TGTGCCAGCAGTTCCTCGAGGACCCAGTACTTC. Protein sequence: CASSSSRTQYF.